This T cell receptor (beta chain) appears in the sequencing data of a study of T-cell reconstitution after alpha-beta-depleted transplantation in children. CDR3 size: 13 residues. V was pared by 7 bases and J by 2 bases, with 11 bases between. The germline gives CDR1 SGHTA, CDR2 FQGNSA. For this clonotype: Its cognate antigen is unknown.

Study results and limitations: By about two months after transplant, alpha-beta T cells reportedly arose from several hundred graft clones that had expanded. Day-60 TCRbeta diversity that was high in some patients was derived from surviving recipient T cells and thymic progenitors. Fresh T-cell production supplied most of the T-cell counts and diversity seen one year after transplant.

Unique molecular identifiers were incorporated when the TCRbeta library was constructed. Via MiXCR, TCRdb re-called the PCR reads, giving one row per CDR3 protein. This sample has some 450,000 distinct CDR3 sequences, with over 40% found just once. This chain links TRBV7-2 with TRBJ2-5; no definite D call. The sequences come from PBMCs, collected before TCRalphabeta/CD19-depleted stem cell transplant. This sequence was found in a girl aged 2-10 years with aplastic anemia, due to receive a stem cell transplant. The CDR3 loop is CASNAERQETQYF. The DNA of the CDR3 is TGTGCCAGCAACGCCGAGAGACAAGAGACCCAGTACTTC.